Shown below are 5 T cell receptor beta chains from a single sample sequenced in a study of cytomegalovirus exposure and HLA in healthy donors. In the PCR, 60 Vbeta and 13 Jbeta primers were used. Sequencing was performed with immunoSEQ multiplex PCR; in TCRdb, only in-frame clones are kept and a portion is missing. The sample carries around 210,000 clones, around four fifths recorded once. Sequencing was performed on PBMCs. Receptors originate from a boy younger than 18 in good health and CMV-seronegative.

The chain has TRBV4-1 and TRBJ2-1, with 7 bases identical to TRBD1. CDR3 length: 16 residues. V shed 3 bases, J shed 5 bases, and the junction held 10 bases outside the gene matches. CDR1 is MGHRA, CDR2 YSYEKL, per germline. The DNA of the CDR3 is TGCGCCAGCAGCCACCCGAGACAGGGTAGCGACAATGAGCAGTTCTTC. It codes for CASSHPRQGSDNEQFF.

This clone was seen a handful of times. The V gene is TRBV4-1, the J gene TRBJ2-3, with 7 bases aligning to TRBD2. With 4 bases clipped from V and 0 bases from J, the junction kept 7 bases outside the gene matches. In germline, CDR1 is MGHRA, CDR2 YSYEKL. The CDR3 covers 16 residues. This chain's CDR3 is CASSRLGGSSTDTQYF. CDR3 bases: TGCGCCAGCAGCCGCCTGGGCGGGAGTAGCACAGATACGCAGTATTTT.

The J gene is TRBJ1-3, the V gene TRBV7-8; TRBD1 matches 7 bases. Germline V gives CDR1 SGHVS, CDR2 FQNEAQ. Trimming removed 1 base from V and 4 bases from J; junction bases left unmatched: 7. This CDR3 is 16 amino acids long. This chain's CDR3 is CASSLGRGREGNTIYF. The CDR3 nucleotides are TGTGCCAGCAGCTTAGGGAGGGGGCGAGAGGGAAACACCATATATTTT.

The chain joins TRBV19 to TRBJ1-5; 8 nucleotides line up with TRBD1. The V and J ends lost 6 bases and 3 bases, in that order; junction bases with no gene match: 10. This CDR3 has 16 residues. Germline loops: CDR1 LNHDA, CDR2 SQIVND (reference sequence). For the CDR3, the DNA is TGTGCCAGTAGGGGACCAGGACAGGGCTTCAATCAGCCCCAGCATTTT. It is translated as CASRGPGQGFNQPQHF.

The chain couples TRBV10-3 to TRBJ1-3, with D perhaps TRBD1 (5 bases). Trimming cost V 3 bases and J 0 bases, with 9 bases left between them. Germline CDR1 ENHRY, CDR2 SYGVKD. CDR3 size: 15 residues. The CDR3 sequence is CAISDGQGSGNTIYF. The CDR3 DNA reads TGTGCCATCAGTGACGGGCAGGGCTCTGGAAACACCATATATTTT.